These 14 T cell receptor beta chains came from one sample sequenced in a study of graft-versus-host responses after intestinal transplantation. The repertoire was sequenced with immunoSEQ multiplex PCR; TCRdb's copy has only in-frame clones and lacks some. The sample has roughly 60,000 clones; 91% are singletons. This specimen was PBMCs, taken roughly 120 days after intestinal transplantation. The origin of the receptors is a human patient who received an intestinal transplant, so some T cells may come from the graft donor.

J is TRBJ2-2 and V is TRBV4-1; no clear D gene. Germline assignment: CDR1 MGHRA and CDR2 YSYEKL. The CDR3 contains 14 residues. V lost 5 bases and J lost 0, with 7 bases in between. CDR3 sequence (DNA): TGCGCCAGCAGCGGCCAAGCGAACACCGGGGAGCTGTTTTTT. Amino acids: CASSGQANTGELFF.

In its sample, this clone was seen once. This chain uses TRBV5-1 with TRBJ2-3, with 14 bases identical to TRBD2. Germline lookup yields CDR1 SGHRS and CDR2 YFSETQ. V gave up 0 bases and J gave up 6 bases; unmatched junction bases: 6. The CDR3 runs to 17 residues. The CDR3 reads CASSLGTSGRPYDTQYF. CDR3 sequence (DNA): TGCGCCAGCAGCTTGGGGACTAGCGGGAGGCCATACGATACGCAGTATTTT.

The V and J genes are TRBV5-1 and TRBJ2-3; TRBD2 aligns across 14 bases. V lost 4 bases and J lost 6; bases outside the gene matches: 7. The CDR3 has 16 residues. Per germline, CDR1 SGHRS and CDR2 YFSETQ. The CDR3, as DNA: TGCGCCAGCAGCCCGGGACTAGCGGGAGAAAGGGATACGCAGTATTTT. This translates into CASSPGLAGERDTQYF.

V gene TRBV28 combines with J gene TRBJ2-7, with TRBD1 as a possible D gene (5 bases). V gave up 6 bases and J gave up 3 bases, with 18 bases separating them. Germline CDR1 and CDR2: MDHEN and SYDVKM. CDR3 length: 15 amino acids. The CDR3 DNA reads as TGTGCCAGCAGCAGAGCTAAAAAGGGGTTCTACGAGCAGTACTTC. Its translation is CASSRAKKGFYEQYF.

V usage is TRBV5-1 and J usage is TRBJ2-7; 8 nucleotides line up with TRBD1. This CDR3 is 15 amino acids long. In germline, CDR1 is SGHRS, CDR2 YFSETQ. V shed 4 bases and J 5 bases; nucleotides not matched to a gene: 11. As DNA, the CDR3 is TGCGCCAGCAGCATAACCGGGACAGGCGTGAACGAGCAGTACTTC. Its protein is CASSITGTGVNEQYF.

J is TRBJ2-7 and V is TRBV29-1; possibly TRBD1 for D (6 bases). V was clipped by 6 bases and J by 3 bases, with 9 bases between them. Germline loops: CDR1 SQVTM, CDR2 ANQGSEA. The CDR3 is 11 residues long. CDR3 coding DNA: TGCAGCGTCCAACAGGGCTACGAGCAGTACTTC. Its translation is CSVQQGYEQYF.

The chain recombines TRBV7-9 with TRBJ2-5; TRBD1 might be the D (8 bases). Trimming pared 3 bases from V and 5 bases from J, leaving 16 bases between. Germline lookup yields CDR1 SEHNR and CDR2 FQNEAQ (reference sequence). There are 15 residues in the CDR3. This chain's CDR3 is CASSFPDRGGETQYF. CDR3 nucleotide sequence: TGTGCCAGCAGCTTCCCTGACAGGGGAGGGGAGACCCAGTACTTC. The entire variable domain, with the rest obtained from reference TRBV7-9 and TRBJ2-5, is as follows: DTGVSQNPRHKITKRGQNVTFRCDPISEHNRLYWYRQTLGQGPEFLTYFQNEAQLEKSRLLSDRFSAERPKGSFSTLEIQRTEQGDSAMYLCASSFPDRGGETQYFGPGTRLLVL.

This sequence joins TRBV10-2 and TRBJ2-1, with 12 positions matching TRBD2. Germline values: CDR1 WSHSY, CDR2 SAAADI. The ends lost 10 bases at V and 10 bases at J; junction bases unmatched: 14. The CDR3 runs to 15 residues. This CDR3 is CATRGRLAGVGEQFF. Here the CDR3 DNA reads TGCGCCACACGGGGGAGACTAGCGGGAGTCGGGGAGCAGTTCTTC.

The chain links TRBV5-1 to TRBJ2-7; D perhaps matches TRBD1 (6 bases). The CDR3 is made up of 13 amino acids. The germline V gene has CDR1 SGHRS and CDR2 YFSETQ. Deletions cut 6 bases from V and 4 bases from J, with 14 bases between. The chain's CDR3 is CASTWGRGYEQYF. CDR3 DNA: TGCGCCAGCACTTGGGGCAGGGGATACGAGCAGTACTTC.

This chain uses TRBV28 with TRBJ1-1; 7 bases align to TRBD1. V trimming: 6 bases; J trimming: 1 base; junction bases outside the gene matches: 2. The germline V gene encodes CDR1 MDHEN and CDR2 SYDVKM. This CDR3 comprises 13 residues. CDR3 DNA: TGTGCCAGCAGAAGGACAGGGAACACTGAAGCTTTCTTT. This sequence encodes CASRRTGNTEAFF.

The chain couples TRBV28 to TRBJ2-3; no firm D call. V was shortened by 3 bases and J by 4 bases, with 11 bases between the two germline ends. The CDR3 loop spans 14 amino acids. Looked up from germline, CDR1 is MDHEN and CDR2 is SYDVKM. The CDR3 bases are TGTGCCAGCAGTTTTGGCACGACCTCAGATACGCAGTATTTT. The encoded protein is CASSFGTTSDTQYF.

CDR3 coding DNA: TGCAGCGGTGGGGGCCTAGCGGGAGTGAGGTTTGGTGAGCAGTTCTTC. Translated, it gives CSGGGLAGVRFGEQFF. The chain uses TRBV29-1 and TRBJ2-1; 10 bases are a match to TRBD2. The ends lost 7 bases at V and 9 bases at J; junction bases unmatched: 18. The CDR3 runs 16 residues. The germline V gene encodes CDR1 SQVTM and CDR2 ANQGSEA.

This clone was seen a single time. This rearrangement joins TRBV7-2 to TRBJ1-4; D uncertain. This CDR3 is 13 amino acids long. From germline, CDR1 is SGHTA and CDR2 FQGNSA. The ends were cut back, 5 bases at V and 8 bases at J, with 12 bases in the middle. The CDR3 sequence: CASSLGIWEKLFF. The CDR3 nucleotides read TGTGCCAGCAGCCTGGGGATTTGGGAAAAACTGTTTTTT.

This clone was recorded once. The rearrangement links TRBV28 to TRBJ2-5; D may be TRBD1 or TRBD2 (5 bases each). Trimming stripped 3 bases from V and 3 bases from J, with 20 bases between. Per germline, CDR1 MDHEN and CDR2 SYDVKM. The CDR3 is 17 amino acids. The CDR3 is CASSFWDLNLGEETQYF. The CDR3 bases are TGTGCCAGCAGTTTTTGGGACCTAAATCTAGGGGAAGAGACCCAGTACTTC.